This T cell receptor beta chain was captured in a study of cytomegalovirus exposure and HLA in healthy donors. This clone has a single count. In the PCR, 60 Vbeta and 13 Jbeta primers were used. The method was immunoSEQ multiplex PCR; TCRdb's version includes in-frame clones alone and lacks a portion of them. This sample carries about 120,000 clones, about 70% of them seen once, and the ten largest clones take roughly 8.7%. Material: PBMCs. The receptor was derived from a young man in good health and CMV-seropositive.

The CDR3 here is CASMGQLNMNTEAFF. In nucleotides, the CDR3 is TGTGCCAGCATGGGACAGCTTAACATGAACACTGAAGCTTTCTTT. The rearrangement uses TRBV21-1 and TRBJ1-1; TRBD1, as called in the table, went unchecked against the DNA. TRBV21-1 constitutes a pseudogene. The CDR3 is 15 residues long.